The rows below give T cell receptor beta chains drawn from one sample of a study of cytomegalovirus exposure and HLA in healthy donors. Profiling relied on immunoSEQ multiplex PCR, and the TCRdb table lists in-frame clones only, not all of them. Here the sample spans approximately 100,000 clones, 88% being singletons. The sample comprised PBMCs. The receptors come from a woman aged 18-29 years in good health and CMV-seropositive. Both conserved end residues are part of each CDR3. Each record gives: clone size, V gene, D gene, J gene, CDR3 DNA, CDR3 protein. A D gene is named only where the DNA matches it firmly. Size values are once, few and many counts, or a class for expanded clones, and some rows have none.

size: -
V: TRBV11-3
D: -
J: TRBJ2-2
DNA: TGTGCCAGCACCCCTCTACCCGGGGAGCTGTTTTTT
CDR3: CASTPLPGELFF

size: -
V: TRBV9
D: TRBD2
J: TRBJ2-5
DNA: TGTGCCAGCAGCGCACTAGCGGGGGTGGGAGAGACCCAGTACTTC
CDR3: CASSALAGVGETQYF

size: few
V: TRBV14
D: -
J: TRBJ1-6
DNA: TGTGCCAGCAGCCAAAGTACAGGATCGCATTCACCCCTCCACTTT
CDR3: CASSQSTGSHSPLHF

size: once
V: TRBV6-5
D: -
J: TRBJ2-5
DNA: TGTGCCAGCAGTTACTCAGTCCAGGGAGAGACCCAGTACTTC
CDR3: CASSYSVQGETQYF

size: -
V: TRBV23-1
D: TRBD1
J: TRBJ1-5
DNA: TGCGCCAGCAGTAACGGGACAGGGGGGCCTGGGGGATATCAGCCCCAGCATTTT
CDR3: CASSNGTGGPGGYQPQHF

size: once
V: TRBV4-3
D: -
J: TRBJ1-4
DNA: TGCGCCAGCAGCCAAGAGGAAGGCAGGTTTGCAACTAATGAAAAACTGTTTTTT
CDR3: CASSQEEGRFATNEKLFF

size: -
V: TRBV13
D: TRBD1
J: TRBJ2-2
DNA: TGTGCCAGCAGCTTTACGGACAGGTACACCGGGGAGCTGTTTTTT
CDR3: CASSFTDRYTGELFF

size: -
V: TRBV11-2
D: -
J: TRBJ2-1
DNA: TGTGCCAGCAGACCTACAGGTTACAATGAGCAGTTCTTC
CDR3: CASRPTGYNEQFF

size: -
V: TRBV6-1
D: TRBD2
J: TRBJ2-3
DNA: TGTGCCAGCAGTGACAGGGACCCTAGCGGGGGGGCCGGAGATACGCAGTATTTT
CDR3: CASSDRDPSGGAGDTQYF

size: -
V: TRBV14
D: -
J: TRBJ1-2
DNA: TGTGCCAGCAGCCAACCTTCGACAGGAATTAATGGCTACACCTTC
CDR3: CASSQPSTGINGYTF

size: -
V: TRBV10-2
D: TRBD2
J: TRBJ2-3
DNA: TGCGCCAGCAGTGAGGGAGCGGGGCTGCAGTATTTT
CDR3: CASSEGAGLQYF

size: -
V: TRBV2
D: TRBD2
J: TRBJ2-7
DNA: TGTGCCAGCAGAATCACTAGCGGGGACTCCTACGAGCAGTACTTC
CDR3: CASRITSGDSYEQYF

size: -
V: TRBV6-6
D: -
J: TRBJ2-2
DNA: TGTGCCAGCAGTTCGCGGGGAGCTGGGAACACCGGGGAGCTGTTTTTT
CDR3: CASSSRGAGNTGELFF

size: -
V: TRBV7-2
D: TRBD1
J: TRBJ1-5
DNA: TGTGCCAGCAGCTTGGTGACAGGGGTACGCAATCAGCCCCAGCATTTT
CDR3: CASSLVTGVRNQPQHF

size: -
V: TRBV7-8
D: TRBD2
J: TRBJ2-1
DNA: TGTGCCAGCAGCTTGCTTAGCGGGGCGTACGATGAGCAGTTCTTC
CDR3: CASSLLSGAYDEQFF

size: -
V: TRBV15
D: TRBD1
J: TRBJ1-1
DNA: TGTGCCACCAGCAGGGGCTTGACAGGGGGCCGGGTGAACACTGAAGCTTTCTTT
CDR3: CATSRGLTGGRVNTEAFF

size: -
V: TRBV6-5
D: -
J: TRBJ2-3
DNA: TGTGCCAGCAGCCAGGAGGGGGGGGCTTTAGATACGCAGTATTTT
CDR3: CASSQEGGALDTQYF

size: -
V: TRBV7-9
D: TRBD1
J: TRBJ1-6
DNA: TGTGCCAGCAGTACAGGGGTCTCCTATAATTCACCCCTCCACTTT
CDR3: CASSTGVSYNSPLHF

size: -
V: TRBV28
D: TRBD1
J: TRBJ1-2
DNA: TGTGCCAGCAGTGGTAGGGGGCGCTATTATGGCTACACCTTC
CDR3: CASSGRGRYYGYTF

size: -
V: TRBV6-5
D: TRBD1
J: TRBJ2-6
DNA: TGTGCCAGCAGTTCTGGACAGGGGGATGGGGCCAACGTCCTGACTTTC
CDR3: CASSSGQGDGANVLTF

size: -
V: TRBV28
D: TRBD1
J: TRBJ1-5
DNA: TGTGCCAGCAGTGGCGACAGGGGAGCTCTGACCCAGCATTTT
CDR3: CASSGDRGALTQHF

size: once
V: TRBV5-6
D: -
J: TRBJ2-1
DNA: TGTGCCAGCAGCTCAAAGGACAGGGAGGGCAATGAGCAGTTCTTC
CDR3: CASSSKDREGNEQFF

size: -
V: TRBV28
D: -
J: TRBJ2-5
DNA: TGTGCCAGCAGTTTGGGGGGGGCCCCCCAAGAGACCCAGTACTTC
CDR3: CASSLGGAPQETQYF

size: -
V: TRBV27
D: TRBD1
J: TRBJ2-3
DNA: TGTGCCAGCAGTCGACAGGGGCTCACAGATACGCAGTATTTT
CDR3: CASSRQGLTDTQYF

size: once
V: TRBV28
D: -
J: TRBJ1-2
DNA: TGTGCCAGCAGTCTTTATATGGGAGCTCTCTACACCTTC
CDR3: CASSLYMGALYTF

size: -
V: TRBV27
D: TRBD1
J: TRBJ1-1
DNA: TGTGCCAGCAGGAGGGACAGGGGAGGCACTGAAGCTTTCTTT
CDR3: CASRRDRGGTEAFF

size: -
V: TRBV27
D: TRBD1
J: TRBJ2-2
DNA: TGTGCCAGTGGGACAGGACGCACCGGGGAGCTGTTTTTT
CDR3: CASGTGRTGELFF

size: -
V: TRBV6-5
D: -
J: TRBJ2-2
DNA: TGTGCCAGCAGTTACTCCGTGGACTCGGACACCGGGGAGCTGTTTTTT
CDR3: CASSYSVDSDTGELFF

size: few
V: TRBV28
D: -
J: TRBJ2-7
DNA: TGTGCCAGCAGTTCGACACCCTCCGAGCAGTACTTC
CDR3: CASSSTPSEQYF

size: -
V: TRBV11-3
D: TRBD2
J: TRBJ2-1
DNA: TGTGCCAGCAGCCTAGCGGGGGGGTACAATGAGCAGTTCTTC
CDR3: CASSLAGGYNEQFF

size: -
V: TRBV4-1
D: -
J: TRBJ1-3
DNA: TGCGCCAGCAGCCAAGAACCCGAGGTCTCTGGAAACACCATATATTTT
CDR3: CASSQEPEVSGNTIYF

size: -
V: TRBV11-2
D: -
J: TRBJ1-1
DNA: TGTGCCAGCAGGATTCAGGGAAACCTTGAAGCTTTCTTT
CDR3: CASRIQGNLEAFF